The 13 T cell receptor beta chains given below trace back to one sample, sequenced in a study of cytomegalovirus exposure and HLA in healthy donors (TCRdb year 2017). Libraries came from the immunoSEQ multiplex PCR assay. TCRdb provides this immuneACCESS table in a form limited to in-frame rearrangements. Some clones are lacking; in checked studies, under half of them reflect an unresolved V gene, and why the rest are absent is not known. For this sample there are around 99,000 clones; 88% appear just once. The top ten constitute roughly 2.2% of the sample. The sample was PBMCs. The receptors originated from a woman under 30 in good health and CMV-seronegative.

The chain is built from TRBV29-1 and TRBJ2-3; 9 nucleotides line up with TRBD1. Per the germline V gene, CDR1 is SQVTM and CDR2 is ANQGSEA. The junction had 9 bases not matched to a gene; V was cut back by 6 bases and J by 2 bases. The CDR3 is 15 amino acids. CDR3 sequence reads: CSVPGQGLSTDTQYF. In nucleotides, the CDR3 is TGCAGCGTGCCGGGACAGGGTTTATCCACAGATACGCAGTATTTT.

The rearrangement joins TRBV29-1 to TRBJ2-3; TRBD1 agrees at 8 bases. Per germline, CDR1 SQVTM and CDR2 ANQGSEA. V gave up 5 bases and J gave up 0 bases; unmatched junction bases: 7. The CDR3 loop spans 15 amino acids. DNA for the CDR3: TGCAGCGTTTACCGGGACAGGTTTAGCACAGATACGCAGTATTTT. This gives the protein CSVYRDRFSTDTQYF.

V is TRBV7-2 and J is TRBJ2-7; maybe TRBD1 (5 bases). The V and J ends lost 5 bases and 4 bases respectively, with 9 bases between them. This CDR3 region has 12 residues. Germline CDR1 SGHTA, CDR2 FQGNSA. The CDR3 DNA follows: TGTGCCAGCAGCATCGACAGATACGAGCAGTACTTC. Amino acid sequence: CASSIDRYEQYF.

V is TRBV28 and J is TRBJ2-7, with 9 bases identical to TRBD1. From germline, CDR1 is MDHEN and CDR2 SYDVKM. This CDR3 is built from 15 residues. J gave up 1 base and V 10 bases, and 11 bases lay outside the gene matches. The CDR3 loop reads CATIRPGQGSYEQYF. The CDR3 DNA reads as TGTGCCACCATAAGACCGGGACAGGGATCCTACGAGCAGTACTTC.

The CDR3 loop reads CASSLSAEFVYEQYF. CDR3 DNA: TGTGCCAGCAGTTTATCGGCCGAATTTGTCTACGAGCAGTACTTC. The V gene is TRBV27, the J gene TRBJ2-7, with D uncertain. Germline V gene sequence: CDR1 MNHEY, CDR2 SMNVEV (reference sequence). V was cut by 0 bases and J by 3 bases, with 12 bases left in between. The CDR3 has 15 amino acids.

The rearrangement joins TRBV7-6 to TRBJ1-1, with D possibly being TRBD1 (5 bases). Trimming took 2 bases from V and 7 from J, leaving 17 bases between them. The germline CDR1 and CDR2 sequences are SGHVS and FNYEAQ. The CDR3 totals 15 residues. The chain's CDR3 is CASSLSGGSDIEAFF. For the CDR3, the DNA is TGTGCCAGCAGCTTATCTGGCGGTTCGGACATTGAAGCTTTCTTT.

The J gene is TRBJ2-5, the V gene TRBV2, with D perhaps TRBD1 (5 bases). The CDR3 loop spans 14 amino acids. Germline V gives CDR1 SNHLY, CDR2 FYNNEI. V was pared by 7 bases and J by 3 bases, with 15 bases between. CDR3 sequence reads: CASTVQGWKETQYF. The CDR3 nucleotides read TGTGCCAGCACCGTCCAGGGCTGGAAAGAGACCCAGTACTTC.

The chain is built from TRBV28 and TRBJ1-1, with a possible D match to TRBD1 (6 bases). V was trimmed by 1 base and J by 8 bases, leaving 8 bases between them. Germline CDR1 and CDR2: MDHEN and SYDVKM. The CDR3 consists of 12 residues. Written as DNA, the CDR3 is TGTGCCAGCAGTTTATACCAGGGGGAAGCTTTCTTT. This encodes CASSLYQGEAFF.

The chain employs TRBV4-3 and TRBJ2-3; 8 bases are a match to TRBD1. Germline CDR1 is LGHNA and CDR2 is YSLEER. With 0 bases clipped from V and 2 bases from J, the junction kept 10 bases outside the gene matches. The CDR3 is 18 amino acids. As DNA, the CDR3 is TGCGCCAGCAGCCAAGAAGCAGTAGGACAGGGATACACAGATACGCAGTATTTT. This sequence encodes CASSQEAVGQGYTDTQYF.

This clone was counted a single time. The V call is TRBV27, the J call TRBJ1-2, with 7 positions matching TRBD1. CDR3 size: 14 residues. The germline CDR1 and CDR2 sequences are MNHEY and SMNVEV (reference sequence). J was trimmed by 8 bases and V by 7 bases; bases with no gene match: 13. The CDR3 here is CASNPRGLPEGYTF. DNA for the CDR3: TGTGCCAGCAACCCTAGGGGGCTGCCGGAAGGCTACACCTTC.

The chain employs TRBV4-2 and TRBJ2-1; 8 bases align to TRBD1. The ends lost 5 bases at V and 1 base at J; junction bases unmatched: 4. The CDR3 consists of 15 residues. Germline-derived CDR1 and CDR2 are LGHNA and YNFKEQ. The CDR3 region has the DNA TGTGCCAGCAGCGGGGACAGGACATCCTACAATGAGCAGTTCTTC. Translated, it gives CASSGDRTSYNEQFF.

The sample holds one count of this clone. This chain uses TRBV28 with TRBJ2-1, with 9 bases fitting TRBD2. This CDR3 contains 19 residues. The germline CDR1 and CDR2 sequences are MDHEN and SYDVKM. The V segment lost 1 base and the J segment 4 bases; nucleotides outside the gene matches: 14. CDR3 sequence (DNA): TGTGCCAGCAGTTTATCCTCGGCGGGAGGGCCTGGGTGGTACAATGAGCAGTTCTTC. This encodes CASSLSSAGGPGWYNEQFF.

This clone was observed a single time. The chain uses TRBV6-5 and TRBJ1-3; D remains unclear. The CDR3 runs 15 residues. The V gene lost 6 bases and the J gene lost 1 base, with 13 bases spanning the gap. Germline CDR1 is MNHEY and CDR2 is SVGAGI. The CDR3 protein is CASSNTTWSGNTIYF. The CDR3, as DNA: TGTGCCAGCAGCAACACGACTTGGTCTGGAAACACCATATATTTT.